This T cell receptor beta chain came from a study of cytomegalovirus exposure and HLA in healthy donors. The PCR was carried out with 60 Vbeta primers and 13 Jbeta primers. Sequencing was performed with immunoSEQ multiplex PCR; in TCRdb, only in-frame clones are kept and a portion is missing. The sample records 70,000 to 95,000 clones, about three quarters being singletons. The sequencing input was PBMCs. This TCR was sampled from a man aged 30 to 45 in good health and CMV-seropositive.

CDR3 DNA: TGTGCCAGCAGCTTGGCGGGCCTTAACACCGGGGAGCTGTTTTTT. Translated, it gives CASSLAGLNTGELFF. The chain is built from TRBV7-9 and TRBJ2-2; D possibly corresponds to TRBD2 (5 bases). V was trimmed by 3 bases and J by 2 bases, leaving 10 bases between them. Germline V gene lookup returns CDR1 SEHNR and CDR2 FQNEAQ (reference sequence). The CDR3 spans 15 residues.